The 19 T cell receptor beta chains in this list originate from one sample, sequenced in a study of control samples from healthy donors and cancer patients. Here immunoSEQ multiplex PCR was the method, and the copy in TCRdb shows in-frame clones only, minus some. The sample records just under 150,000 clones, about 91% being singletons. The sample comprised blood. The receptors here all came from a man aged 30 to 39 in good health.

V is TRBV30 and J is TRBJ1-2; 11 nucleotides align to TRBD1. This CDR3 spans 15 amino acids. V lost 8 bases to trimming and J lost 6 bases; unmatched junction nucleotides: 14. The V gene's germline CDR1 is GTSNPN and CDR2 SVGIG (reference sequence). CDR3 sequence (DNA): TGTGCCGGGGACTTACTTGGACAGGGGGCAGATGGCTACACCTTC. Translation gives CAGDLLGQGADGYTF.

This clone has only one observation. The chain joins TRBV5-1 to TRBJ2-7, with 10 positions matching TRBD1. J gave up 6 bases and V 0 bases, and 3 bases lay outside the gene matches. Germline lookup yields CDR1 SGHRS and CDR2 YFSETQ. The CDR3 length is 14 residues. The CDR3 sequence is CASSLAGQGGEQYF. DNA of the CDR3: TGCGCCAGCAGCTTGGCCGGACAGGGGGGCGAGCAGTACTTC.

This chain connects TRBV27 to TRBJ1-5; D is uncertain. CDR1 is MNHEY, CDR2 SMNVEV, per germline (reference sequence). There are 12 residues in the CDR3. Trimming shortened V by 5 bases and J by 6 bases, and 8 bases separated the two germline ends. CDR3 loop: CASSPFSQPQHF. The CDR3 DNA reads TGTGCCAGCAGTCCCTTCAGTCAGCCCCAGCATTTT.

The J gene is TRBJ1-1, the V gene TRBV12-3 or TRBV12-4; TRBD1 might be the D (5 bases). V lost 2 bases to trimming and J lost 6 bases, with 7 bases between them. The CDR3 covers 12 residues. The CDR3 loop reads CASSLQGAEAFF. DNA for the CDR3: TGTGCCAGCAGTTTACAGGGAGCTGAAGCTTTCTTT.

The V gene is TRBV10-3, the J gene TRBJ2-7, with a possible D match to TRBD1 (6 bases). The CDR3 has 13 residues. The V gene's germline CDR1 is ENHRY and CDR2 SYGVKD. Trimming pared 8 bases from V and 0 bases from J, leaving 11 bases between. For the CDR3, the DNA is TGTGCCATCCTAGAACAGGGCTCCTACGAGCAGTACTTC. Its translation: CAILEQGSYEQYF.

The J gene is TRBJ2-1, the V gene TRBV27, with 15 bases fitting TRBD2. J was trimmed by 0 bases and V by 6 bases; bases with no gene match: 9. The V gene's germline CDR1 is MNHEY and CDR2 SMNVEV (reference sequence). The CDR3 totals 19 residues. The CDR3 DNA reads as TGTGCCAGCAGCGCAGAGGGACTAGCGGGGGGACCCTCCTACAATGAGCAGTTCTTC. Translating it yields CASSAEGLAGGPSYNEQFF.

V gene TRBV4-2 combines with J gene TRBJ1-2; D ambiguous. Germline lookup yields CDR1 LGHNA and CDR2 YNFKEQ. Between the trimmed V and J ends, which lost 0 bases and 1 base, there was a span of 9 bases. This CDR3 contains 15 residues. The CDR3 DNA reads TGTGCCAGCAGCCAAGAAGGCACTGATAACTATGGCTACACCTTC. Encoded protein: CASSQEGTDNYGYTF.

In its sample, this clone was seen once. V gene TRBV7-3 combines with J gene TRBJ2-2; D unclear. Trimming left V 2 bases short and J 1 base short, with 5 bases between. The germline V gene encodes CDR1 SGHTA and CDR2 FQGTGA. The CDR3 runs 14 residues. CDR3 sequence (DNA): TGTGCCAGCAGCTTAGTTGGGAACACCGGGGAGCTGTTTTTT. Translated: CASSLVGNTGELFF.

The rearrangement links TRBV7-3 to TRBJ1-1; D not certain. Looked up from germline, CDR1 is SGHTA and CDR2 is FQGTGA. The CDR3 covers 13 residues. V lost 3 bases and J lost 5, with 10 bases in between. CDR3 loop: CASSLGFGTEAFF. CDR3 sequence (DNA): TGTGCCAGCAGCTTGGGGTTCGGGACTGAAGCTTTCTTT.

This clone was seen many times. This sequence joins TRBV4-2 and TRBJ2-7; a weak D match, TRBD1 (5 bases). Trimming pared 2 bases from V and 1 base from J, leaving 12 bases between. Germline V lookup: CDR1 LGHNA, CDR2 YNFKEQ. The CDR3 sequence is 15 residues long. The chain's CDR3 is CASSQWSGFSYEQYF. The CDR3 nucleotides read TGTGCCAGCAGCCAATGGTCAGGGTTTTCCTACGAGCAGTACTTC.

In this sample, this clone turned up a few times. The chain employs TRBV6-5 and TRBJ1-5; D is unresolved. This CDR3 has 15 residues. V was clipped by 6 bases and J by 4 bases, with 16 bases between them. Germline V lookup: CDR1 MNHEY, CDR2 SVGAGI. CDR3 sequence (DNA): TGTGCCAGCAGGTATCGGCAATTTTTAAATCAGCCCCAGCATTTT. It specifies CASRYRQFLNQPQHF.

The chain couples TRBV12-3 or TRBV12-4 to TRBJ1-2; D not certain. This CDR3 spans 13 amino acids. The CDR3 here is CATGRARNYGYTF. The CDR3 DNA follows: TGTGCAACGGGAAGGGCTCGAAACTATGGCTACACCTTC.

The genes are TRBV24-1 and TRBJ2-3, with TRBD2 identical over 7 bases. V dropped 0 bases and J dropped 2; count of bases not matched to a gene: 16. Germline CDR1 KGHDR, CDR2 SFDVKD. The CDR3 runs 20 residues. For the CDR3, the DNA is TGTGCCACCAGTGATTTGCAAGACGGCGGGGGACCTAGTGCCACAGATACGCAGTATTTT. Amino acids: CATSDLQDGGGPSATDTQYF.

The CDR3 here is CASSPRQGYRGYTF. The CDR3 bases are TGTGCCAGCAGCCCACGACAGGGTTACCGGGGCTACACCTTC. The V call is TRBV3-1 (or the pseudogene TRBV3-2), the J call TRBJ1-2; 7 bases line up with TRBD1. Germline assignment: CDR1 LGHDT and CDR2 YNNKEL (reference sequence). Trimming at V came to 4 bases and at J to 8 bases, leaving 10 bases not matched to a gene. The CDR3 has 14 amino acids.

The rearrangement joins TRBV25-1 to TRBJ1-3; D unclear. The V gene lost 4 bases and the J gene lost 1 base, with 11 bases spanning the gap. The CDR3 contains 15 residues. CDR1 MGHDK and CDR2 SYGVNS come from the germline V gene. In nucleotides, the CDR3 is TGTGCCAGCAGTGGGATAGAGAAGTCTGGAAACACCATATATTTT. It specifies CASSGIEKSGNTIYF.

The chain carries TRBV21-1 and TRBJ2-7. TRBV21-1 is noted as a pseudogene. The CDR3 consists of 16 residues. In nucleotides, the CDR3 is TGTGCCAGCAGCAAAGCGGCACGGCCCCTTTCCTACGAGCAGTACTTC. This encodes CASSKAARPLSYEQYF.

This clone was observed once. This chain connects TRBV7-9 to TRBJ2-7, with TRBD1 matching over 9 bases. CDR3 length equals 17 residues. Germline values: CDR1 SEHNR, CDR2 FQNEAQ (reference sequence). V shed 5 bases and J 3 bases; nucleotides not matched to a gene: 14. The CDR3 is CASSQNRDRVKGYEQYF. Written as DNA, the CDR3 is TGTGCCAGCAGCCAGAACCGGGACAGGGTGAAGGGCTACGAGCAGTACTTC. Combining the CDR3 with reference TRBV7-9 and TRBJ2-7 gives the whole variable domain DTGVSQNPRHKITKRGQNVTFRCDPISEHNRLYWYRQTLGQGPEFLTYFQNEAQLEKSRLLSDRFSAERPKGSFSTLEIQRTEQGDSAMYLCASSQNRDRVKGYEQYFGPGTRLTVT.

Worth noting for this clone: The sample contains more than one DNA sequence encoding this CDR3. The chain joins TRBV7-4 to TRBJ1-2; D is perhaps TRBD1 (6 bases). Germline V lookup: CDR1 SGHVT, CDR2 SQSDAQ. The CDR3 length is 16 residues. V gave up 2 bases and J gave up 8 bases, with 21 bases separating them. CDR3: CASSLTLTGAQGGYTF. The CDR3, as DNA: TGTGCCAGCAGCTTAACTCTAACCGGGGCGCAGGGGGGCTACACCTTC.

This clone came up a few times. This chain uses TRBV20-1 with TRBJ1-1, with 7 bases fitting TRBD1. The germline CDR1 and CDR2 sequences are DFQATT and SNEGSKA (reference sequence). The CDR3 loop spans 10 amino acids. Germline trimming cut 6 bases from V and 8 bases from J; bases unmatched to any gene: 3. CDR3 in amino acids: CSAMDREAFF. The CDR3 nucleotides read TGCAGTGCCATGGACAGGGAAGCTTTCTTT.